This T cell receptor beta chain was documented in a study of T cells in Graves' hyperthyroidism and ophthalmopathy (dated by TCRdb to between 2018 and 2020). In the study overall: Peripheral blood samples were taken at the time of initial diagnosis, prior to any treatment. The study also compared thyroid tissue and blood T-cell repertoires from about 6 Graves' hyperthyroidism patients. The roughly 100 discovery patients were randomly split 7:3 into training and test sets. The paper describes TCR Vbeta CDR3 sequencing of about 140 peripheral blood samples, made up of under 50 ophthalmopathy patients, some 80 hyperthyroidism patients and 17 progressor patients. Whether ophthalmopathy could be predicted prospectively was tested in an independent validation cohort made up of roughly 19 hyperthyroidism patients plus 17 patients who later progressed to ophthalmopathy. To identify TCR V-J signatures that set the groups apart, the researchers used a discovery cohort of 90 to 100 patients, made up of 43 with Graves' ophthalmopathy and around 58 with stable Graves' hyperthyroidism. Once sampling was done, hyperthyroidism patients were given methimazole at a starting dose of 30 mg daily, whereas ophthalmopathy patients were given high-dose intravenous methylprednisolone. Study-wide findings and limitations: A model built on a 13 V-J signature distinguished ophthalmopathy from stable hyperthyroidism, reaching over 85% sensitivity and about 81% specificity in cross-validation and 80%/75% in testing. In validation, progression to ophthalmopathy was predicted by the model with 70.59% sensitivity and 72% to 85% specificity, a median of around 5.9 months before onset. No statistical method was used to fix the sample size in advance, and group allocation was not hidden from the investigators. Most expanded thyroid clonotypes (frequency above 0.001) were also found in blood, which suggests that blood repertoires may mirror thyroid immune responses.

The TCR beta CDR3 regions were amplified from RNA transcripts. The first round of RT-PCR for the TCR CDR3 was performed with the HTBI primer set and the Qiagen OneStep RT-PCR kit. Libraries were constructed in a second round of multiplex PCR, after which size selection and purification were performed. Libraries were sequenced paired-end with 100 bp reads on an Illumina HiSeq2000. The authors' analysis ran thus. Raw data were processed with SOAPnuke, discarding reads with adapters, uncalled bases, mean Phred below 15, or no exact constant-primer or identifier match. COPE v1.2.5 was used to merge the high-quality paired reads, and each unique nucleotide sequence was defined as a clonotype. MiTCR v1.1 was used to align clonotypes to the IMGT TRBV, TRBD and TRBJ reference segments. The analysis was restricted to V-J combinations with a frequency above 0.0001, which together covered 99.2% of the repertoires. A TCS score was defined as the ratio of F50 (clonal expansion) to E x V (chaos), with BLOSUM62-based TCRdist applied between CDR3 peptides within each V-J. Welch's t-statistics and random forest reduced 514 V-J features to about 13, which were used in a naive Bayes classifier (R e1071). TCRdb reworked the public reads: Q25 trimming with fastp, MiXCR clone assembly, productive beta chains retained. Records with the same CDR3 protein are collapsed into one entry carrying the most frequent genes and DNA. In this record, the V and J calls reflect TCRdb's handling and not the investigators' own analysis. In this sample the table shows hundreds of thousands of distinct CDR3 sequences, about 12% of which occur a single time. The ten most abundant clones make up over 8.5% of the sample.

V lost 1 base and J lost 7 bases, and the count of bases not matched to a germline gene is 9. The CDR3 goes from the cysteine to the phenylalanine over 15 residues. Here the CDR3 DNA is all that survives: 45 bases in frame from base 1. CDR1 and CDR2 (SQVTM, ANQGSEA) derive from the germline V gene. Concerning this clonotype: Its antigen remains unidentified. Nothing much larger sits one base from this clone, and base qualities are not available.

Stable Graves' hyperthyroidism was defined as the absence of progression to ophthalmopathy over 18 months of follow-up. The hyperthyroidism patients were between 18 and 65 years old and newly diagnosed, with a disease duration of less than 2 months. The study excluded patients with uncontrolled infections, other autoimmune diseases, pregnancy or lactation. Clinical symptoms, serum thyroxine and TRAb, thyroid ultrasound, and orbital computed tomography formed the basis for the diagnoses. Ficoll-Paque density gradient centrifugation was used to isolate PBMCs from 10 ml of fresh peripheral blood. Total RNA was extracted using Trizol reagent, and RNA quality was assessed on an Agilent 2100 Bioanalyzer.

The sequenced sample consisted of blood. The chain links TRBV29-1 with TRBJ2-3; a stretch of 9 junction bases matches TRBD2. This sequence originates from a woman between 18 and 29 years old with Graves' hyperthyroidism. The bases read TGCAGCGTTGAAGTGTTAGCGGGAGATGGGAATACGCAGTATTTT. It is translated as CSVEVLAGDGNTQYF.